These 6 T cell receptor beta chains originate from one sample sequenced in a study of T cell repertoires in cytomegalovirus infection. These receptors lack a known antigen. MiXCR was run by TCRdb on the reads, yielding one entry per CDR3 protein. Of roughly 180,000 distinct CDR3 sequences listed, about 22% are singletons. The source was CD8+ T cells from cultured PBMCs, collected from culture after CMV antigen stimulation. The receptors were sampled from a human donor in good health (CMV status not recorded). Some clones in this sample may be carry-over from other donors' samples.

The chain is built from TRBV7-8 and TRBJ1-6, with D possibly being TRBD1 (5 bases). The CDR3 is made up of 17 amino acids. The germline V gene has CDR1 SGHVS and CDR2 FQNEAQ. Deletions cut 4 bases from V and 4 bases from J, with 17 bases between. CDR3 coding DNA: TGTGCCAGCAGCTCAGAGGAGGGGATCACTTATAATTCACCCCTCCACTTT. Translating it yields CASSSEEGITYNSPLHF.

Here the CDR3 reads CASRPGVREQFF. CDR3 nucleotide sequence: TGTGCCAGCAGACCCGGGGTCAGAGAGCAGTTCTTC. This chain joins TRBV11-2 and TRBJ2-1; perhaps TRBD2 as D (5 bases). The V end lost 6 bases, the J end lost 10 bases, and 13 bases lay between the germline ends. CDR3 size: 12 residues. Per germline, CDR1 SGHAT and CDR2 FQNNGV.

The J gene is TRBJ2-7, the V gene TRBV12-3 or TRBV12-4; tentatively, D is TRBD1 (5 bases). Trimming removed 6 bases at V and 0 bases at J, with 6 bases between. The CDR3 contains 12 residues. CDR3 region: CASRQDSYEQYF. The CDR3, as DNA: TGTGCCAGCAGACAGGACTCCTACGAGCAGTACTTC.

This clonotype was detected a few times. The chain links TRBV12-3 or TRBV12-4 to TRBJ2-2; D remains unclear. The CDR3 is made up of 13 amino acids. Trimming stripped 1 base from V and 3 bases from J, with 3 bases between. The CDR3 DNA is TGTGCCAGCAGTTTAGTCGACACCGGGGAGCTGTTTTTT. It codes for CASSLVDTGELFF.

A few counts support this clonotype. The chain joins TRBV5-6 to TRBJ2-1; D is undetermined. The CDR3 is 15 residues long. V lost 2 bases to trimming and J lost 9 bases, with 18 bases between them. Germline assignment: CDR1 SGHDT and CDR2 YYEEEE. As DNA, the CDR3 is TGTGCCAGCAGCTTTACTGATCTCACCAATCCTGAGCAGTTCTTC. Protein: CASSFTDLTNPEQFF. Full variable domain (outside the CDR3, taken from reference TRBV5-6 and TRBJ2-1): DAGVTQSPTHLIKTRGQQVTLRCSPKSGHDTVSWYQQALGQGPQFIFQYYEEEERQRGNFPDRFSGHQFPNYSSELNVNALLLGDSALYLCASSFTDLTNPEQFFGPGTRLTVL.

There are a few counts of this clonotype. The V and J genes are TRBV4-3 and TRBJ2-3, with 11 bases aligning to TRBD2. The junction had 9 bases not matched to a gene; V was cut back by 0 bases and J by 7 bases. CDR1 is LGHNA and CDR2 is YSLEER in the germline V gene. The CDR3 has 17 amino acids. CDR3 nucleotides: TGCGCCAGCAGCCAAGAAGGTCCTAGCGGGGGGATGAATACGCAGTATTTT. Translated: CASSQEGPSGGMNTQYF.